This T cell receptor (beta chain) is from a study of blood T cell repertoires in COVID-19. On the study more broadly: PBMCs, B-cell-depleted T cells, or T cells provided the cDNA or gDNA that made up the material.

Germline CDR1 LNHDA, CDR2 SQIVND (reference sequence). Trimming took off 4 bases at V and 4 bases at J, with 16 bases between the two ends. The CDR3 is made up of 15 amino acids. Per the study methods: Estimation of nucleated cell counts relied on the amplification of reference gene primers. Assay: immunoSEQ multiplex PCR; the TCRdb copy retains only in-frame clones and omits some. That table furnishes V, J and clone size, whereas the DNA furnished D and trimming. This table holds approximately 190,000 clones, roughly four fifths found once. This chain uses TRBV19 with TRBJ1-1; tentatively, D is TRBD1 (5 bases). Sequencing was performed on peripheral blood. This TCR derives from a woman aged 40-49 years with acute or convalescent COVID-19. The CDR3: CASSRQGGYGTEAFF. The CDR3 nucleotides read TGTGCCAGTAGTAGGCAGGGAGGATACGGCACTGAAGCTTTCTTT.